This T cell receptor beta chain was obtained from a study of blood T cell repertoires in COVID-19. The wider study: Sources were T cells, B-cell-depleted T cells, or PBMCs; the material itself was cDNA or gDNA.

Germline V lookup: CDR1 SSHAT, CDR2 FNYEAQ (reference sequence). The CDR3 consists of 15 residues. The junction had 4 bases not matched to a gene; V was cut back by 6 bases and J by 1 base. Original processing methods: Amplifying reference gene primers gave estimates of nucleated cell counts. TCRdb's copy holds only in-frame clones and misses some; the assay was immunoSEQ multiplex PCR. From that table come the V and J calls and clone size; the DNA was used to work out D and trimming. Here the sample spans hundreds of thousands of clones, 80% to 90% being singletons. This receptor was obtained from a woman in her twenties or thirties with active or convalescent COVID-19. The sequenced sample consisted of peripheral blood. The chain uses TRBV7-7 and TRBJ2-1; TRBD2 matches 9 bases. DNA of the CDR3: TGTGCCAGCAGTTCAGGACTAGCGTCCTACAATGAGCAGTTCTTC. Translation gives CASSSGLASYNEQFF.